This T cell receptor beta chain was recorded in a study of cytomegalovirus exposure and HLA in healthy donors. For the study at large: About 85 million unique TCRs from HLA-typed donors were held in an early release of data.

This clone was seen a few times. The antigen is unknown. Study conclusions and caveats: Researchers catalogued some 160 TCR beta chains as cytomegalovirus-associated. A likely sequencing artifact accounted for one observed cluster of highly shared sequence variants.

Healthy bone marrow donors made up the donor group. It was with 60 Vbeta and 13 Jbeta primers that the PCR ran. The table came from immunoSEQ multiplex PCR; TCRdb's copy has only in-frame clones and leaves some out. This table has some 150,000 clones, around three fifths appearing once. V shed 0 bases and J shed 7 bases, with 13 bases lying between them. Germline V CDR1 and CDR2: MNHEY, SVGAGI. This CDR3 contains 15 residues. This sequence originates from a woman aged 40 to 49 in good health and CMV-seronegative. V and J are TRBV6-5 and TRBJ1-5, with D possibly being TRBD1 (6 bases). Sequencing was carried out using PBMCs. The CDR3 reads CASSYSTTGSQPQHF. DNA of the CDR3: TGTGCCAGCAGTTACTCGACTACAGGGTCCCAGCCCCAGCATTTT.